This TCR beta chain was profiled in a study of blood T cell repertoires in COVID-19. Study in general: The United States, Italy and Spain supplied acute and convalescent COVID-19 samples. Sample material is recorded as cDNA or gDNA derived from T cells, B-cell-depleted T cells, or PBMCs.

In the study's own analysis: Reference gene primers were amplified, and this amplification served to estimate nucleated cell counts. Data came from immunoSEQ multiplex PCR; TCRdb stores just in-frame clones and leaves some out. The DNA was the basis for D and trimming; V, J and clone size are from that table. The sample lists fewer than 350,000 clones; roughly 86% were seen once. Germline CDR1 SGHTA, CDR2 FQGTGA. V was pared by 4 bases and J by 6 bases, with 13 bases of the junction left unmatched. The CDR3 has 17 residues. The specimen was peripheral blood. The TCR sequence derives from a woman aged 30 to 39 who had recovered from COVID-19. V is TRBV7-3 and J is TRBJ2-3; TRBD2 matches at 10 bases. The CDR3 DNA reads as TGTGCCAGCAGCTCTACCGGGACTAGCGATCCGTTGGATACGCAGTATTTT. It codes for CASSSTGTSDPLDTQYF.